The 2 T cell receptor beta chains given below trace back to one sample, sequenced in a study of ipilimumab plus nivolumab after autologous stem cell transplantation. TCRdb keeps only in-frame clones here, not all; method: immunoSEQ multiplex PCR. The sample carries 17,000 or so clones, less than 75% recorded once. This specimen was PBMCs, taken in a trial of ipilimumab plus nivolumab as post-transplant consolidation. These receptors were collected from a male donor with diffuse large B-cell lymphoma.

The gene calls are TRBV5-4 and TRBJ1-5; D is uncertain. CDR1 is SGHNT, CDR2 YYREEE, per germline (reference sequence). The CDR3 runs 13 residues. Deletions cut 3 bases from V and 4 bases from J, with 8 bases between. The CDR3 reads CASSSGRNQPQHF. The CDR3 DNA is TGTGCCAGCAGCTCGGGAAGGAATCAGCCCCAGCATTTT.

This clone was seen a few times. The rearrangement joins TRBV7-9 to TRBJ2-7; possible D gene TRBD1, 5 bases. The CDR3 length is 11 residues. CDR1 SEHNR and CDR2 FQNEAQ come from the germline V gene (reference sequence). V dropped 11 bases and J dropped 5 bases, with 13 bases sitting between them. The CDR3 region has the DNA TGTGCCGTCCAACAGGCGAACGAGCAGTACTTC. Protein: CAVQQANEQYF.